Following are 11 T cell receptor beta chains from one sample sequenced in a study of T cells in Graves' hyperthyroidism and ophthalmopathy. RNA transcripts provided the source from which TCR beta CDR3 regions were amplified. With the HTBI primer set, the TCR CDR3 went through a first round of RT-PCR. MiXCR was run by TCRdb on the multiplex PCR reads, yielding one entry per CDR3 protein. Of hundreds of thousands of distinct CDR3 sequences in the sample, 46% were seen once. Sequences were obtained from peripheral blood or thyroid tissue (not recorded which). The source of these receptors is a woman between 18 and 29 years old with Graves' hyperthyroidism.

This clonotype was detected only a few times. The chain employs TRBV5-1 and TRBJ1-4; a possible D gene is TRBD1 (5 bases). CDR3 length equals 14 residues. V was cut by 4 bases and J by 5 bases, with 12 bases left in between. Germline V lookup: CDR1 SGHRS, CDR2 YFSETQ. DNA for the CDR3: TGCGCCAGCAGCGACGGGGGTTTAAATGAAAAACTGTTTTTT. Amino acid sequence: CASSDGGLNEKLFF. Complete variable domain (other parts from reference TRBV5-1 and TRBJ1-4): KAGVTQTPRYLIKTRGQQVTLSCSPISGHRSVSWYQQTPGQGLQFLFEYFSETQRNKGNFPGRFSGRQFSNSRSEMNVSTLELGDSALYLCASSDGGLNEKLFFGSGTQLSVL.

This clonotype was recorded at least ten times. The rearrangement uses TRBV7-3 and TRBJ1-2; 7 bases align to TRBD1. The germline CDR1 and CDR2 sequences are SGHTA and FQGTGA. Unmatched junction bases numbered 14, after V lost 5 bases and J lost 8 bases. The CDR3 sequence is 15 residues long. CDR3 loop: CASSLDPTGRGGYTF. CDR3 in DNA: TGTGCCAGCAGCCTAGACCCGACAGGGAGGGGGGGCTACACCTTC.

V usage is TRBV11-2 and J usage is TRBJ1-1; D ambiguous. Germline CDR1 is SGHAT and CDR2 is FQNNGV. V was trimmed by 5 bases and J by 3 bases, leaving 16 bases between them. The CDR3 sequence is 15 residues long. In DNA form, the CDR3 reads TGTGCCAGCAGCACCCAGGACGGTCGGGACACTGAAGCTTTCTTT. It yields the protein CASSTQDGRDTEAFF.

This clonotype was detected a few times. V and J are TRBV11-2 and TRBJ1-2; D is unresolved. Germline V gene lookup returns CDR1 SGHAT and CDR2 FQNNGV. This CDR3 contains 15 residues. V lost 4 bases and J 5 bases, leaving 17 bases between the germline ends. CDR3 loop: CASSSFGRDLYGYTF. The CDR3 nucleotides are TGTGCCAGCAGCTCTTTTGGCAGAGACCTATATGGCTACACCTTC.

Ten or more counts support this clonotype. The chain is built from TRBV7-9 and TRBJ2-6; D may be TRBD1 (5 bases). The CDR3 runs to 13 residues. Germline CDR1 SEHNR, CDR2 FQNEAQ (reference sequence). Trimming took off 6 bases at V and 7 bases at J, with 10 bases between the two ends. CDR3 amino acids: CASRPTVANVLTF. DNA of the CDR3: TGTGCCAGCAGGCCGACAGTAGCCAACGTCCTGACTTTC.

This sequence joins TRBV24-1 and TRBJ1-5; D is uncertain. Germline loops: CDR1 KGHDR, CDR2 SFDVKD. This CDR3 contains 15 residues. V lost 3 bases and J lost 0, with 8 bases in between. CDR3 nucleotides: TGTGCCACCAGTGATCCCTCATATAGCAATCAGCCCCAGCATTTT. It specifies CATSDPSYSNQPQHF.

The chain employs TRBV15 and TRBJ1-3; the D is unclear. The V gene lost 5 bases and the J gene lost 11 bases, with 4 bases spanning the gap. The germline V gene has CDR1 LNHNV and CDR2 YYDKDF (reference sequence). This CDR3 has 9 amino acids. This CDR3 is CATSGPIYF. The DNA of the CDR3 is TGTGCCACCAGCGGACCCATATATTTT.

The gene calls are TRBV2 and TRBJ2-5; a possible D gene is TRBD1 (12 bases). V dropped 6 bases and J dropped 5 bases, with 25 bases sitting between them. The CDR3 is 17 residues long. Looked up from germline, CDR1 is SNHLY and CDR2 is FYNNEI. In DNA, the CDR3 is TGTGCCAGCAGGACGACTAGCGGGACAGGGGGCTTGGAGACCCAGTACTTC. This encodes CASRTTSGTGGLETQYF.

This clonotype was found a few times. V and J are TRBV5-1 and TRBJ1-5; no reliable D call. The germline V gene has CDR1 SGHRS and CDR2 YFSETQ. The V gene lost 0 bases and the J gene lost 6 bases, with 13 bases spanning the gap. There are 15 residues in the CDR3. CDR3 amino acids: CASSLAGVTGQPQHF. DNA for the CDR3: TGCGCCAGCAGCTTGGCCGGAGTAACGGGTCAGCCCCAGCATTTT.

V gene TRBV24-1 combines with J gene TRBJ1-2; D is unresolved. CDR3 length: 12 amino acids. The V end lost 3 bases, the J end lost 8 bases, and 9 bases lay between the germline ends. CDR1 is KGHDR and CDR2 is SFDVKD in the germline V gene. The CDR3 DNA reads as TGTGCCACCAGTGATGCGGCGGGAGGCTACACCTTC. Translated: CATSDAAGGYTF.

The genes are TRBV10-3 and TRBJ2-7, with unresolved D. V lost 3 bases, J lost 1 base, and 16 bases lay in between. This CDR3 has 16 amino acids. Germline V lookup: CDR1 ENHRY, CDR2 SYGVKD. CDR3 loop: CAISESLAALSYEQYF. CDR3 coding DNA: TGTGCCATCAGTGAAAGTTTGGCCGCCTTATCCTACGAGCAGTACTTC.